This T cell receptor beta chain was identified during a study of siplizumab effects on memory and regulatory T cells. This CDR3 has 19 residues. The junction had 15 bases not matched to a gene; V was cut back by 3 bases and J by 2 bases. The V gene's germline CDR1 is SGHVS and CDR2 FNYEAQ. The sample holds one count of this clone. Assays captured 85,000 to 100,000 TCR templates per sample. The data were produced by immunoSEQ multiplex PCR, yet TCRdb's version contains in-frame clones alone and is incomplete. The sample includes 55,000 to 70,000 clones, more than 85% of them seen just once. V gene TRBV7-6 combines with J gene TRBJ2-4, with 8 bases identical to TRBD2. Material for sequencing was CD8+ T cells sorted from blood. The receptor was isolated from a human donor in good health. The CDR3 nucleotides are TGTGCCAGCAGCTTTCCCGCGGGTAGTAGCGGGATATCCAAAAACATTCAGTACTTC. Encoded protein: CASSFPAGSSGISKNIQYF.